The entry below describes one T cell receptor beta chain. Its cognate antigen is unknown. This sample was included in a study of cytomegalovirus exposure and HLA in healthy donors. Study details: It was reported in a later analysis that the 120 validation repertoires used the same platform as the roughly 700 first-cohort repertoires.

Study-level results: In vitro assays verified that a few CMV-associated chains recognized CMV antigens specifically. Cytomegalovirus association was assigned to more than 150 TCR beta chains. Most TCR sequences showed up rarely, but some public TCRs showed up in many donors.

Repertoires were generated with immunoSEQ multiplex PCR, while TCRdb's copy carries only in-frame clones and drops some. The sample yields 100,000 to 150,000 clones, 88% seen once. The clonotype originates from a man aged 25 to 40 in good health and CMV-seronegative. Sequenced sample: PBMCs.

For the CDR3, the DNA is TGTGCCAGCAGCTTAGCCGGGTTCGGCTACGAGCAGTACTTC. This translates into CASSLAGFGYEQYF. The rearrangement links TRBV7-2 to TRBJ2-7; D ambiguous. The CDR3 spans 14 residues. The germline V gene has CDR1 SGHTA and CDR2 FQGNSA. The V end lost 0 bases, the J end lost 3 bases, and 9 bases lay between the germline ends.